Each of the 3 T cell receptor beta chains below was sequenced from the same sample in a study of T cells in tuberculosis. Produced via immunoSEQ multiplex PCR; TCRdb's table is partial and in-frame only. The table lists 40,000 to 50,000 clones, around 95% of them singletons. Sequencing was done on a sample of PBMCs. Every receptor here comes from a donor aged 10-29 years with latent tuberculosis or without tuberculosis infection.

The V gene is TRBV6-4, the J gene TRBJ2-3; 8 bases match TRBD2. J gave up 1 base and V 0 bases, and 0 bases lay outside the gene matches. The CDR3 totals 15 residues. The germline V gene has CDR1 MRHNA and CDR2 SNTAGT. The CDR3 bases are TGTGCCAGCAGTGACTCGCGGGGGGGCACAGATACGCAGTATTTT. Translation: CASSDSRGGTDTQYF.

This clone was seen only once. The chain uses TRBV7-2 and TRBJ2-1; 9 bases map to TRBD2. The V segment lost 2 bases and the J segment 4 bases; nucleotides outside the gene matches: 9. From germline, CDR1 is SGHTA and CDR2 FQGNSA. This CDR3 contains 17 residues. For the CDR3, the DNA is TGTGCCAGCAGCTTACGGGTTGCGGGGGGGCATTACAATGAGCAGTTCTTC. This encodes CASSLRVAGGHYNEQFF.

The chain links TRBV5-4 to TRBJ1-1; perhaps TRBD1 as D (5 bases). The germline gives CDR1 SGHNT, CDR2 YYREEE (reference sequence). The length of the CDR3 is 14 residues. The V gene lost 3 bases and the J gene lost 3 bases, with 12 bases spanning the gap. CDR3 protein: CASSSEGRYTEAFF. In DNA form, the CDR3 reads TGTGCCAGCAGCTCCGAGGGGAGGTACACTGAAGCTTTCTTT.